A single sample is the source of the 13 T cell receptor beta chains below, sequenced in a study of OX40 agonist ivuxolimab in advanced cancers. This table comes from immunoSEQ multiplex PCR, and its TCRdb copy is limited to in-frame clones, with some not included. The sample has 55,000 or so clones; about 90% are singletons. Specimen: CD4+ or CD8+ T cells sorted from blood, collected in a trial of the OX40 agonist ivuxolimab. The receptors derive from an adult with an advanced solid tumor such as melanoma, head and neck, liver or kidney cancer.

This chain uses TRBV28 with TRBJ2-1; D remains ambiguous. CDR1 and CDR2 from the germline V gene are MDHEN and SYDVKM. This CDR3 region has 15 residues. The V and J ends lost 2 bases and 0 bases respectively, with 8 bases between them. The CDR3 nucleotides read TGTGCCAGCAGTTTAGGGGTTAGCTCCTACAATGAGCAGTTCTTC. Residues: CASSLGVSSYNEQFF.

This chain connects TRBV4-1 to TRBJ2-1; the D call may be TRBD1 or TRBD2 (5 bases each). The V end lost 6 bases, the J end lost 3 bases, and 15 bases lay between the germline ends. Germline CDR1 MGHRA, CDR2 YSYEKL. The CDR3 has 15 residues. CDR3 protein: CASSPRGLIYNEQFF. CDR3 nucleotide sequence: TGCGCCAGCAGTCCCCGGGGCCTTATCTACAATGAGCAGTTCTTC.

The rearrangement joins TRBV6-1 to TRBJ1-1, with 7 positions matching TRBD1. Germline values: CDR1 MNHNS, CDR2 SASEGT. Trimming removed 4 bases from V and 2 bases from J; junction bases left unmatched: 4. CDR3 length: 14 amino acids. The CDR3 is CASSANRGNTEAFF. Written as DNA, the CDR3 is TGTGCCAGCAGTGCCAACAGGGGAAACACTGAAGCTTTCTTT.

V is TRBV7-2 and J is TRBJ1-2; 8 nucleotides agree with TRBD1. Germline CDR1 reads SGHTA; CDR2 reads FQGNSA. The CDR3 is made up of 13 amino acids. Trimming removed 5 bases from V and 4 bases from J; junction bases left unmatched: 3. The CDR3 reads CASSQGALYGYTF. Here the CDR3 DNA reads TGTGCCAGCAGCCAGGGGGCCCTCTATGGCTACACCTTC.

This CDR3 reads CASSQDYPGSRTYNEQFF. In DNA, the CDR3 is TGTGCCAGCAGCCAAGATTATCCCGGGAGCAGAACCTACAATGAGCAGTTCTTC. V and J are TRBV14 and TRBJ2-1, with D perhaps TRBD2 (6 bases). V was shortened by 0 bases and J by 2 bases, with 17 bases between the two germline ends. This CDR3 comprises 18 residues. Germline CDR1 and CDR2: SGHDN and FVKESK.

In this sample, this clone turned up once. J is TRBJ2-7 and V is TRBV7-8, with D possibly matching TRBD2 (5 bases). Germline V gene lookup returns CDR1 SGHVS and CDR2 FQNEAQ. V was pared by 1 base and J by 6 bases, with 10 bases between. This CDR3 comprises 13 residues. The CDR3 DNA reads as TGTGCCAGCAGCTTAGTGTCGGGGTTCGAGCAGTACTTC. The encoded protein is CASSLVSGFEQYF.

V usage is TRBV19 and J usage is TRBJ1-6, with D tentatively TRBD1 (6 bases). The length of the CDR3 is 14 residues. V was clipped by 5 bases and J by 9 bases, with 14 bases between them. CDR1 is LNHDA, CDR2 SQIVND, per germline (reference sequence). The CDR3: CASSGQQGGSPLHF. CDR3 sequence (DNA): TGTGCCAGTAGTGGGCAACAGGGAGGTTCACCCCTCCACTTT.

The chain joins TRBV6-5 to TRBJ1-4, with no clear D. The CDR3 has 14 amino acids. Germline V gives CDR1 MNHEY, CDR2 SVGAGI. V lost 5 bases and J lost 4, with 11 bases in between. The CDR3 loop reads CASSKTRGNEKLFF. The CDR3 DNA is TGTGCCAGCAGTAAGACACGGGGTAATGAAAAACTGTTTTTT.

The chain has TRBV2 and TRBJ1-5; unclear D gene. The germline V and J ends were trimmed by 5 bases and 6 bases, with 11 bases remaining between them. Germline V gene sequence: CDR1 SNHLY, CDR2 FYNNEI. This CDR3 has 13 amino acids. The CDR3, as DNA: TGTGCCAGCAGTAGGGAATCGGGTCAGCCCCAGCATTTT. Its translation is CASSRESGQPQHF.

V usage is TRBV5-6 and J usage is TRBJ2-1; TRBD2 matches at 10 bases. Germline V lookup: CDR1 SGHDT, CDR2 YYEEEE. The CDR3 spans 15 residues. The ends lost 4 bases at V and 9 bases at J; junction bases unmatched: 10. The CDR3 loop reads CASSRPGLAIGEQFF. Written as DNA, the CDR3 is TGTGCCAGCAGCCGACCGGGACTAGCGATAGGTGAGCAGTTCTTC.

The chain employs TRBV7-9 and TRBJ2-7; maybe TRBD1 (6 bases). Per germline, CDR1 SEHNR and CDR2 FQNEAQ (reference sequence). The CDR3 has 13 residues. Trimming shortened V by 1 base and J by 7 bases, and 11 bases separated the two germline ends. The CDR3 protein is CASSLDRVGEQYF. DNA for the CDR3: TGTGCCAGCAGCTTAGACAGGGTTGGGGAGCAGTACTTC.

The V and J genes are TRBV7-6 and TRBJ2-2; TRBD1 aligns across 7 bases. CDR1 and CDR2 from the germline V gene are SGHVS and FNYEAQ. The CDR3 spans 16 residues. V gave up 3 bases and J gave up 0 bases; unmatched junction bases: 4. The chain's CDR3 is CASSFYRGPNTGELFF. For the CDR3, the DNA is TGTGCCAGCAGCTTTTACAGGGGACCGAACACCGGGGAGCTGTTTTTT.

V is TRBV7-9 and J is TRBJ2-4; the match to TRBD2 covers 15 bases. This CDR3 is built from 19 residues. V dropped 5 bases and J dropped 1; count of bases not matched to a gene: 9. CDR1 and CDR2 from the germline V gene are SEHNR and FQNEAQ (reference sequence). CDR3 amino acids: CASSQGGLAGGRAKNIQYF. In nucleotides, the CDR3 is TGTGCCAGCAGCCAGGGAGGACTAGCGGGAGGGAGGGCCAAAAACATTCAGTACTTC. Supplemented by reference TRBV7-9 and TRBJ2-4, the full variable domain reads DTGVSQNPRHKITKRGQNVTFRCDPISEHNRLYWYRQTLGQGPEFLTYFQNEAQLEKSRLLSDRFSAERPKGSFSTLEIQRTEQGDSAMYLCASSQGGLAGGRAKNIQYFGAGTRLSVL.